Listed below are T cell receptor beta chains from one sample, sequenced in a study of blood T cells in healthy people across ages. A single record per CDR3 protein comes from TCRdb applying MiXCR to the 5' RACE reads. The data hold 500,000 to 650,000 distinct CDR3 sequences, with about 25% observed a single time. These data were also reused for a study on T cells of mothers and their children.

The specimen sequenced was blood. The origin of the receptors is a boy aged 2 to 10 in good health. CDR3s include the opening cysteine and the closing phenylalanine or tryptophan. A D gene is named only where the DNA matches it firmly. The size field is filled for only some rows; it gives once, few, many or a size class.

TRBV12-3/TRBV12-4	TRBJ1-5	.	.	CTSSWGGDQPQHF	TGTACCAGCAGTTGGGGGGGGGATCAGCCCCAGCATTTT
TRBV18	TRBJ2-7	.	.	CASSPSFLEQYF	TGTGCCAGCTCACCGTCCTTCCTCGAGCAGTACTTC
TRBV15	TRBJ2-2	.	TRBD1	CATRGDRTTDANTGELFF	TGTGCCACCAGGGGGGACAGGACGACCGACGCGAACACCGGGGAGCTGTTTTTT
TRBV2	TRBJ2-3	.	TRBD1	CASSGDREITDTQYF	TGTGCCAGCAGCGGGGACAGGGAGATCACAGATACGCAGTATTTT
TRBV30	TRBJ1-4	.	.	CAWSGGVEKLFF	TGTGCCTGGAGCGGAGGGGTTGAAAAACTGTTTTTT
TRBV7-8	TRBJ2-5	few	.	CASSLTLVWTKETQYF	TGTGCCAGCAGCTTGACGCTTGTGTGGACAAAAGAGACCCAGTACTTC
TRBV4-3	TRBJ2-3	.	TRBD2	CASSQDHGLAGVTDTQYF	TGCGCCAGCAGCCAAGATCACGGGCTAGCGGGGGTCACAGATACGCAGTATTTT
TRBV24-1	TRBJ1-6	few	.	CATLRKSTLNSPLHF	TGTGCCACCTTGAGAAAGTCGACTCTCAATTCACCCCTCCACTTT
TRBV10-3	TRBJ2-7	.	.	CAISGRPGPSYEQYF	TGTGCCATCAGTGGACGACCGGGGCCGTCCTACGAGCAGTACTTC
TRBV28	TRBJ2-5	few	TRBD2	CASSFGGGIYSEETQYF	TGTGCCAGCAGTTTTGGGGGGGGGATTTATTCCGAAGAGACCCAGTACTTC
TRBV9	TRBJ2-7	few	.	CASSRALTYEQYF	TGTGCCAGCAGCCGGGCCCTTACTTACGAGCAGTACTTC
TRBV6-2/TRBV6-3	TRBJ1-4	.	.	CASRSRLEKLFF	TGTGCCAGCAGGTCGAGGCTCGAAAAACTGTTTTTT
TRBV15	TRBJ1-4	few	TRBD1	CATSKREGQYFF	TGTGCCACCAGCAAGAGAGAGGGACAGTACTTTTTT
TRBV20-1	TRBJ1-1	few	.	CSARIGQVNTEAFF	TGCAGTGCTAGAATAGGGCAGGTTAACACTGAAGCTTTCTTT
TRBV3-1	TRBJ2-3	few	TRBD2	CASSQGSGASTDTQYF	TGTGCCAGCAGCCAAGGTAGCGGGGCGAGCACAGATACGCAGTATTTT
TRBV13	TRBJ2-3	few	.	CASSSLDTDTQYF	TGTGCCAGCAGCTCGTTGGACACAGATACGCAGTATTTT
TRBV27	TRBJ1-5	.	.	CASSDTTRGNQPQHF	TGTGCCAGCAGTGACACGACAAGGGGCAATCAGCCCCAGCATTTT
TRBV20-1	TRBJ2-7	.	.	CSASPSRSYEQYF	TGCAGTGCTAGCCCTAGCCGCTCCTACGAGCAGTACTTC
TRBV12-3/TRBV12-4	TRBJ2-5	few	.	CASSLWDMSETQYF	TGTGCCAGCAGTTTATGGGACATGTCAGAGACCCAGTACTTC
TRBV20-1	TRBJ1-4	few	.	CSAEPHRWDEKLFF	TGCAGTGCAGAACCGCATAGATGGGATGAAAAACTGTTTTTT
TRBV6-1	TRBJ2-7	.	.	CASNQAGGISYEQYF	TGTGCCAGCAACCAGGCCGGGGGCATATCATACGAGCAGTACTTC
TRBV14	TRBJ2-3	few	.	CASSQSPGGTRYF	TGTGCCAGCAGCCAATCGCCCGGCGGGACGCGGTATTTT
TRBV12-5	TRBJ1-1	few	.	CASGFPLGTEAFF	TGTGCTAGTGGTTTTCCCTTGGGCACTGAAGCTTTCTTT
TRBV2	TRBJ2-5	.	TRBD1	CASSRDRGGQETQYF	TGTGCCAGCAGCCGAGACAGGGGGGGACAAGAGACCCAGTACTTC